The clone carrying this T cell receptor beta chain has a count of ten or more. Antigen specificity is unknown. The entry originates in a study of response to subunit inactivated influenza vaccine. Findings of the study overall: Each seasonal influenza vaccination recruits few new T cells, the authors suggested.

TCRdb re-derived calls from the RT-PCR reads in MiXCR, one entry per CDR3 protein. This table holds 200,000 to 300,000 distinct CDR3 sequences, about 12% found once. Sequenced material: non-naive T cells sorted from PBMCs, taken roughly 2 weeks before vaccination. This receptor was identified in a man aged 50 to 60 who received an inactivated influenza vaccine.

CDR3 residues: CSAREFTGSPLHF. The CDR3 region has the DNA TGCAGTGCTAGAGAGTTTACCGGATCACCCCTCCACTTT. The rearrangement joins TRBV20-1 to TRBJ1-6; no definite D call. The CDR3 is made up of 13 amino acids. Per the germline V gene, CDR1 is DFQATT and CDR2 is SNEGSKA (reference sequence). Trimming stripped 0 bases from V and 10 bases from J, with 10 bases between.